The 24 T cell receptor beta chains below were found in one sample sequenced in a study of CXCR3-negative and CXCR3-positive naive CD8 T cells. The study, taken as a whole, reports: Relative to CXCR3-negative naive cells, CXCR3-positive naive cells had more hydrophobic TRB CDR3s.

Their target antigens are unknown. The authors prepared UMI-labeled TRB cDNA libraries by 5' RACE. Reanalyzing the 5' RACE reads, TCRdb keeps one entry per CDR3 protein, without DNA. The sample table includes fewer than 140,000 distinct CDR3 sequences. Sequencing input: naive CXCR3+ CD8+ T cells from blood. The subset: CD45RO-CCR7+CD27+CD95- naive CD8+ T cells expressing CXCR3 (TNR3+). These receptors originate from a human donor in good health. Some clones in this sample may be carry-over from other donors' samples.

V and J are TRBV7-9 and TRBJ2-7; TCRdb reports TRBD1, a call that lacks DNA to check it against. Germline V gene data show CDR1 as SEHNR and CDR2 as FQNEAQ (reference sequence). This CDR3 has 15 amino acids. The CDR3 loop is CASSLGVARLYEQYF.

The chain combines TRBV27 with TRBJ2-1; absent DNA, TCRdb's TRBD2 call cannot be checked. The V gene's germline CDR1 is MNHEY and CDR2 SMNVEV (reference sequence). The CDR3 spans 17 residues. The CDR3 spells CASSLPLLAGLRSEQFF.

The V gene is TRBV4-3, the J gene TRBJ2-1; TCRdb returns TRBD1, unconfirmable since there is no DNA. The CDR3 length is 16 residues. Germline CDR1 and CDR2: LGHNA and YSLEER. The CDR3 reads CASSQDHGQGWEEQFF.

The chain combines TRBV5-1 with TRBJ2-7; the TCRdb call, TRBD1, lacks DNA for checking. CDR3 size: 16 residues. Germline V CDR1 and CDR2: SGHRS, YFSETQ. The CDR3 protein is CTSSSTGGRNSYEQYF. Together with reference TRBV5-1 and TRBJ2-7, the CDR3 gives the full variable domain: KAGVTQTPRYLIKTRGQQVTLSCSPISGHRSVSWYQQTPGQGLQFLFEYFSETQRNKGNFPGRFSGRQFSNSRSEMNVSTLELGDSALYLCTSSSTGGRNSYEQYFGPGTRLTVT.

The CDR3 spells CASSLVGQGMETQYF. The V gene is TRBV5-1, the J gene TRBJ2-5; TCRdb indicates TRBD1, and absent DNA this call remains unverified. Germline values: CDR1 SGHRS, CDR2 YFSETQ. The CDR3 consists of 15 residues.

The rearrangement links TRBV28 to TRBJ2-1. Germline V lookup: CDR1 MDHEN, CDR2 SYDVKM. The CDR3 extends over 14 amino acids. The CDR3 loop reads CASSLDVGTNEQSF.

The chain employs TRBV20-1 and TRBJ1-2; the D gene TCRdb calls, TRBD1, cannot be checked with no DNA. In germline, CDR1 is DFQATT, CDR2 SNEGSKA (reference sequence). CDR3 length: 15 amino acids. CDR3 protein: CSAITLKGGNYGYTF.

The V and J genes are TRBV6-2 or TRBV6-3 and TRBJ2-3; TCRdb's D call of TRBD2 is untestable without DNA. The CDR3 runs to 17 residues. Germline V gives CDR1 MNHEY, CDR2 SVGEGT. The CDR3 protein is CASSYPPAGVSFDTQYF.

The genes are TRBV6-2 or TRBV6-3 and TRBJ2-5; the D gene TCRdb calls, TRBD2, cannot be checked with no DNA. CDR3 length: 16 amino acids. The germline V gene encodes CDR1 MNHEY and CDR2 SVGEGT. The chain's CDR3 is CASSYLAGQSQETQYF.

The V and J genes are TRBV7-3 and TRBJ1-2. The CDR3 is 15 residues long. Germline loops: CDR1 SGHTA, CDR2 FQGTGA. CDR3 loop: CASSLTLSPMGGYTF. The entire variable domain, with the rest obtained from reference TRBV7-3 and TRBJ1-2, is as follows: GAGVSQTPSNKVTEKGKYVELRCDPISGHTALYWYRQSLGQGPEFLIYFQGTGAADDSGLPNDRFFAVRPEGSVSTLKIQRTERGDSAVYLCASSLTLSPMGGYTFGSGTRLTVV.

This CDR3 is CSARLRDYGNEQFF. This sequence joins TRBV20-1 and TRBJ2-1; absent DNA, TCRdb's TRBD2 call cannot be checked. The CDR3 runs to 14 residues. The germline CDR1 and CDR2 sequences are DFQATT and SNEGSKA (reference sequence).

The J gene is TRBJ1-3, the V gene TRBV7-9; TCRdb picks TRBD1, but there is no DNA to check that call. CDR1 is SEHNR, CDR2 FQNEAQ, per germline (reference sequence). CDR3 length equals 16 residues. This CDR3 is CASSPTTGFSGNTIYF.

The chain joins TRBV6-5 to TRBJ2-1; TCRdb's assignment of TRBD1 cannot be checked, as there is no DNA. Germline V lookup: CDR1 MNHEY, CDR2 SVGAGI. This CDR3 comprises 14 residues. CDR3 protein: CASTYGRGANEQFF.

The rearrangement joins TRBV5-1 to TRBJ1-1. The CDR3 runs to 13 residues. Germline CDR1 is SGHRS and CDR2 is YFSETQ. CDR3 sequence: CASSLGSNTEAFF.

CDR3 loop: CASSYRQGEAFF. This chain connects TRBV6-5 to TRBJ1-1; the TRBD1 assignment by TCRdb is unverifiable without DNA. There are 12 residues in the CDR3. Germline loops: CDR1 MNHEY, CDR2 SVGAGI.

The CDR3 spells CASSYGGAQPQHF. This rearrangement joins TRBV6-2 or TRBV6-3 to TRBJ1-5. Germline V gene data show CDR1 as MNHEY and CDR2 as SVGEGT. This CDR3 region has 13 residues.

The chain recombines TRBV3-1 with TRBJ2-7. Germline V gives CDR1 LGHDT, CDR2 YNNKEL (reference sequence). The CDR3 totals 14 residues. The CDR3 protein is CASSHAESFYEQYF.

V gene TRBV29-1 combines with J gene TRBJ2-1. The CDR3 spans 11 residues. The germline V gene has CDR1 SQVTM and CDR2 ANQGSEA. This chain's CDR3 is CSVFLDNEQFF.

V and J are TRBV29-1 and TRBJ2-1; TCRdb designates TRBD2, a call that cannot be tested without DNA. CDR3 length: 14 amino acids. Germline lookup yields CDR1 SQVTM and CDR2 ANQGSEA. CDR3: CSVRLAGAGDEQFF.

The chain couples TRBV11-2 to TRBJ2-7; TCRdb indicates TRBD2, and absent DNA this call remains unverified. Germline values: CDR1 SGHAT, CDR2 FQNNGV. The length of the CDR3 is 17 residues. CDR3 region: CASSLMPTSGGDYEQYF. The full variable domain, with the rest looked up from reference TRBV11-2 and TRBJ2-7, is EAGVAQSPRYKIIEKRQSVAFWCNPISGHATLYWYQQILGQGPKLLIQFQNNGVVDDSQLPKDRFSAERLKGVDSTLKIQPAKLEDSAVYLCASSLMPTSGGDYEQYFGPGTRLTVT.

This chain joins TRBV20-1 and TRBJ2-7; with no DNA, the TCRdb D assignment of TRBD2 cannot be verified. The CDR3 has 15 amino acids. The germline V gene has CDR1 DFQATT and CDR2 SNEGSKA (reference sequence). CDR3 protein: CSARDIAGGPEEQYF.

This chain uses TRBV18 with TRBJ2-2; TCRdb's assignment of TRBD2 cannot be checked, as there is no DNA. CDR1 and CDR2 from the germline V gene are KGHSH and LQKENI. This CDR3 has 16 amino acids. The CDR3 spells CASSPPGLAVTGELFF.

The chain recombines TRBV6-4 with TRBJ2-7; absent DNA, TCRdb's TRBD1 call cannot be checked. CDR3 length: 15 residues. Germline V lookup: CDR1 MRHNA, CDR2 SNTAGT. CDR3 in amino acids: CASSVVAGTFYEQYF.

The chain's CDR3 is CASSIRQGNEQFF. This chain joins TRBV19 and TRBJ2-1; TCRdb picks TRBD2, but there is no DNA to check that call. CDR3 size: 13 residues. Per germline, CDR1 LNHDA and CDR2 SQIVND (reference sequence). Full variable domain (missing parts from reference TRBV19 and TRBJ2-1): DGGITQSPKYLFRKEGQNVTLSCEQNLNHDAMYWYRQDPGQGLRLIYYSQIVNDFQKGDIAEGYSVSREKKESFPLTVTSAQKNPTAFYLCASSIRQGNEQFFGPGTRLTVL.